This TCR beta chain was identified in a study of T cells in Graves' hyperthyroidism and ophthalmopathy. Trimming removed 0 bases from V and 2 bases from J, with 11 bases in between. The V gene's germline CDR1 is SGDLS and CDR2 YYNGEE. The CDR3 is made up of 15 amino acids. At least ten counts were recorded for this clonotype. RNA transcripts provided the source from which TCR beta CDR3 regions were amplified. A first-round RT-PCR of the TCR CDR3 used the HTBI primer set. One entry per CDR3 protein, called by TCRdb with MiXCR from the multiplex PCR reads. The sample has some 92,000 distinct CDR3 sequences; about 40% are singletons.

The rearrangement uses TRBV9 and TRBJ2-5; D is unresolved. The sequence was obtained from a woman aged 25 to 45 with Graves' hyperthyroidism. The source material was peripheral blood or thyroid tissue (not recorded which). The CDR3 coding sequence is TGTGCCAGCAGCGTAGGAGGTAGCAGGCAAGAGACCCAGTACTTC. It is translated as CASSVGGSRQETQYF.